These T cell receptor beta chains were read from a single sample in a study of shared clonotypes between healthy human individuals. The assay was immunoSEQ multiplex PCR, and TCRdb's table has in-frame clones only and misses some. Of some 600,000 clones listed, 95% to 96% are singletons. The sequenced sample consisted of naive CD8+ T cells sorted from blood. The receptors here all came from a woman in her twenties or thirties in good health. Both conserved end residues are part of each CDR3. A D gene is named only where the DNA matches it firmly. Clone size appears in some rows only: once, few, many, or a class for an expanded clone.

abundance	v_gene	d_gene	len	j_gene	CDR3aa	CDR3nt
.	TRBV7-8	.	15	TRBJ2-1	CASSLAGNSYNEQFF	TGTGCCAGCAGCTTGGCTGGGAACTCCTACAATGAGCAGTTCTTC
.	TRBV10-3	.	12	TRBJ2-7	CAISDQLGGQYF	TGTGCCATCAGTGATCAACTAGGAGGGCAGTACTTC
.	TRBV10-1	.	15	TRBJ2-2	CASLYRGGVPGELFF	TGCGCCAGCTTGTACAGGGGAGGAGTCCCCGGGGAGCTGTTTTTT
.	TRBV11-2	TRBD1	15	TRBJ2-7	CASSYPGQSSYEQYF	TGTGCCAGCAGCTACCCGGGACAGAGCTCCTACGAGCAGTACTTC
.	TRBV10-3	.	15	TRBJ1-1	CAISETGGGNTEAFF	TGTGCCATCAGTGAGACAGGAGGGGGGAACACTGAAGCTTTCTTT
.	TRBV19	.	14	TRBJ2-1	CASSMGEGYNEQFF	TGTGCCAGTAGTATGGGAGAGGGGTACAATGAGCAGTTCTTC
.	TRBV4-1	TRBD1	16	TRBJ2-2	CASSQTGTGLSGELFF	TGCGCCAGCAGCCAAACCGGGACAGGGTTGTCCGGGGAGCTGTTTTTT
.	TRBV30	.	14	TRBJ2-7	CAWSVRGRAYEQYF	TGTGCCTGGAGTGTACGGGGGCGAGCCTACGAGCAGTACTTC
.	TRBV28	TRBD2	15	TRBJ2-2	CASSLVSGRTGELFF	TGTGCCAGCAGTTTAGTTAGCGGGAGAACCGGGGAGCTGTTTTTT
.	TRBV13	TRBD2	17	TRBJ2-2	CASSLGLAGAVSGELFF	TGTGCCAGCAGCTTAGGACTAGCGGGAGCAGTATCCGGGGAGCTGTTTTTT
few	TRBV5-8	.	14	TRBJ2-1	CASRQWQSYNEQFF	TGTGCCAGCAGACAGTGGCAGTCCTACAATGAGCAGTTCTTC
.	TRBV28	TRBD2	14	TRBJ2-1	CASSSLAGVNEQFF	TGTGCCAGCAGTTCTCTAGCGGGAGTGAATGAGCAGTTCTTC
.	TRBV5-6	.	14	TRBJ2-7	CASSLGTLWDEQYF	TGTGCCAGCAGCTTGGGGACCCTTTGGGACGAGCAGTACTTC
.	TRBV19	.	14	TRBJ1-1	CASMYGAYPVQAFF	TGTGCCAGTATGTATGGAGCTTACCCGGTACAAGCTTTCTTT
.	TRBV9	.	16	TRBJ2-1	CASSVRVGIPYNEQFF	TGTGCCAGCAGCGTTCGAGTGGGAATCCCCTACAATGAGCAGTTCTTC
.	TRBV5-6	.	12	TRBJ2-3	CASSLSGDTQYF	TGTGCCAGCAGCCTGTCGGGAGATACGCAGTATTTT
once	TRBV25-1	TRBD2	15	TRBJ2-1	CASSPGTSGYNEQFF	TGTGCCAGCAGCCCTGGGACTAGCGGTTACAATGAGCAGTTCTTC
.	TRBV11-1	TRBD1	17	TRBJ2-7	CASSSTRLRQGFLEQYF	TGTGCCAGCAGCTCGACCCGGCTTCGACAGGGATTCCTCGAGCAGTACTTC
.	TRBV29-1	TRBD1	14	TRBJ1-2	CSVGAGQGNYGYTF	TGCAGCGTTGGGGCGGGACAGGGAAACTATGGCTACACCTTC
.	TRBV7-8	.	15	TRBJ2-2	CASSPTATNTGELFF	TGTGCCAGCAGCCCGACAGCCACGAACACCGGGGAGCTGTTTTTT
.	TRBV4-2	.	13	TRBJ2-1	CASSQDPVNEQFF	TGTGCCAGCAGCCAAGATCCCGTTAATGAGCAGTTCTTC
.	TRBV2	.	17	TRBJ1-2	CASSAKGQLNANYGYTF	TGTGCCAGCAGTGCCAAGGGGCAGCTTAACGCTAACTATGGCTACACCTTC
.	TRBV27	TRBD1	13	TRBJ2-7	CASSLRGLYEQYF	TGTGCCAGCAGTCTCAGGGGGTTGTACGAGCAGTACTTC
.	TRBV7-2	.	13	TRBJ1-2	CASSHETNYGYTF	TGTGCCAGCAGCCACGAAACTAACTATGGCTACACCTTC
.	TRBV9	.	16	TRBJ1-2	CASSVDGYGEGYGYTF	TGTGCCAGCAGCGTAGACGGCTACGGGGAGGGGTATGGCTACACCTTC
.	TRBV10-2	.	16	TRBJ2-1	CASRDDGDGFHNEQFF	TGCGCCAGCAGGGACGACGGTGATGGGTTCCACAATGAGCAGTTCTTC
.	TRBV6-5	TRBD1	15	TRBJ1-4	CASSWTGTANEKLFF	TGTGCCAGCAGCTGGACCGGGACAGCGAATGAAAAACTGTTTTTT